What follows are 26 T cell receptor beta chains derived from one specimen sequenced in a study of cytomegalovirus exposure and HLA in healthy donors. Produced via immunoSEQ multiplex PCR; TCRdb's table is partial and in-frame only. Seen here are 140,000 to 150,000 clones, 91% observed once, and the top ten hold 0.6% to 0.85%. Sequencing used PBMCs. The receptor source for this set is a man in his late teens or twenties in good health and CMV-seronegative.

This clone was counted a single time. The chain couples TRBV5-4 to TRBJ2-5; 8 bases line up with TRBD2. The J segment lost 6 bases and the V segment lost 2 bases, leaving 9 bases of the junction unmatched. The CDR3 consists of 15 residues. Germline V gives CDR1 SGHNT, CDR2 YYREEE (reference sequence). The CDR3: CASSFVGGDVKTQYF. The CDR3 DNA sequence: TGTGCCAGCAGCTTTGTCGGGGGGGACGTTAAGACCCAGTACTTC.

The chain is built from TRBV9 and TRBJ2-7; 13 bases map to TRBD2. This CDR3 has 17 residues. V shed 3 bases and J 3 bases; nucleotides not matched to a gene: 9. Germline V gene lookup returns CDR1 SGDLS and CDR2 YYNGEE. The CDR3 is CASSAGAGTSGVYEQYF. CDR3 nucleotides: TGTGCCAGCAGCGCTGGGGCCGGGACTAGCGGGGTCTACGAGCAGTACTTC.

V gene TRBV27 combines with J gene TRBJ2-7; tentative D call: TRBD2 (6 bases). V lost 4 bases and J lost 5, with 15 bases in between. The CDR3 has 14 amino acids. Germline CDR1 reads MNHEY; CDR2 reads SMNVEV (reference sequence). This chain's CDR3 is CASSSLTSSHEQYV. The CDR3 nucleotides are TGTGCCAGCAGTTCATTGACTAGTTCACACGAGCAGTACGTC.

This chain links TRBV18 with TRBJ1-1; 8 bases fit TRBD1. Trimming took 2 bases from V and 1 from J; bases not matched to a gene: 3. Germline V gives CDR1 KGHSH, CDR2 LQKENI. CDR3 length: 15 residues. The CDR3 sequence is CASSPGQGANTEAFF. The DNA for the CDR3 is TGTGCCAGCTCACCAGGGCAGGGGGCGAACACTGAAGCTTTCTTT.

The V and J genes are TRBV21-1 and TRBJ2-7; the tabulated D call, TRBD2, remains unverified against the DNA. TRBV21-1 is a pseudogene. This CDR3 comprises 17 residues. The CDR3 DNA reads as TGTGCCAGCGTGCGGACTAGCGGGAGAGGTAAACGCTTCGAGCAGTACGTC. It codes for CASVRTSGRGKRFEQYV.

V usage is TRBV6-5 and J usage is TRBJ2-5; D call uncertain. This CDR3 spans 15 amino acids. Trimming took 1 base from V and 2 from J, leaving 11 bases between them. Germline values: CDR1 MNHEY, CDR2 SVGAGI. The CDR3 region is CASSYLLAGQETQYF. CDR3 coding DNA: TGTGCCAGCAGTTACTTATTGGCAGGTCAAGAGACCCAGTACTTC.

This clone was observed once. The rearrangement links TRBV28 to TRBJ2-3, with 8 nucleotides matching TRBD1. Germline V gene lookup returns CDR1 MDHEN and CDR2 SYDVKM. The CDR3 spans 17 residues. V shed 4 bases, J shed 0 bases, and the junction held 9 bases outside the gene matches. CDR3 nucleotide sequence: TGTGCCAGCAGTTCCGAACTCCGACAGGGGAGCACAGATACGCAGTATTTT. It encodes CASSSELRQGSTDTQYF.

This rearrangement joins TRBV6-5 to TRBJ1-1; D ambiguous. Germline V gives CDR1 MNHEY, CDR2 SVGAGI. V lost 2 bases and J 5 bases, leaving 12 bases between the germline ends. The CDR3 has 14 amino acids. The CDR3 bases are TGTGCCAGCAGTTACACGCGGTCGGAGACTGAAGCTTTCTTT. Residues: CASSYTRSETEAFF.

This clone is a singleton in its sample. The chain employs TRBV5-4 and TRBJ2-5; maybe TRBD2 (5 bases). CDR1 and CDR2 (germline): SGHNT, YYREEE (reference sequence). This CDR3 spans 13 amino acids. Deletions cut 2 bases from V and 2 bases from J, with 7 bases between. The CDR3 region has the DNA TGTGCCAGCAGCTTCCAGCGGCAAGAGACCCAGTACTTC. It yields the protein CASSFQRQETQYF.

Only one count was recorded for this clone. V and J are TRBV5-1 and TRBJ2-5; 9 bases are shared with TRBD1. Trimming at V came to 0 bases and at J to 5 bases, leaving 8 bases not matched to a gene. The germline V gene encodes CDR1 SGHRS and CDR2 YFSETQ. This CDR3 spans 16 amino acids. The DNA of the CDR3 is TGCGCCAGCAGCTTGGCGGGACAGGGTAGCGGGGAGACCCAGTACTTC. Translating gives CASSLAGQGSGETQYF.

The CDR3 loop is CATRAGTRPRNEQFF. CDR3 nucleotides: TGTGCCACCCGTGCCGGGACTAGGCCGCGGAATGAGCAGTTCTTC. The J gene is TRBJ2-1, the V gene TRBV6-5; 8 nucleotides align to TRBD2. This CDR3 region has 15 residues. CDR1 and CDR2 from the germline V gene are MNHEY and SVGAGI. The J segment lost 7 bases and the V segment lost 10 bases, leaving 15 bases of the junction unmatched.

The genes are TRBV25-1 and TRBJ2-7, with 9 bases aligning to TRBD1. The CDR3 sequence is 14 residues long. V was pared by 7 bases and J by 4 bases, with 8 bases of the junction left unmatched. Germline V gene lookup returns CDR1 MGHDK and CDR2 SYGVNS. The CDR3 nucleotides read TGTGCCAGCACACCGGGACAGGGTCTATACGAGCAGTACGTC. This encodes CASTPGQGLYEQYV.

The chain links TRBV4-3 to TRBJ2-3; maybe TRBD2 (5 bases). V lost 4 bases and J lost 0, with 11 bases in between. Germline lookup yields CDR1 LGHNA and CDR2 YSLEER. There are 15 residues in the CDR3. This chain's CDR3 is CASSPQRSSTDTQYF. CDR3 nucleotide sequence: TGCGCCAGCAGCCCGCAGCGGTCTAGCACAGATACGCAGTATTTT.

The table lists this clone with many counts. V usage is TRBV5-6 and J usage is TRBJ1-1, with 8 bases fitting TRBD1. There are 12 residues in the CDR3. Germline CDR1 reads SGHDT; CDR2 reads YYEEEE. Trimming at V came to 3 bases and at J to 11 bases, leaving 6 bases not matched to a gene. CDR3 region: CASSWRQGYAFF. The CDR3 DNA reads TGTGCCAGCAGCTGGAGACAGGGGTATGCTTTCTTT.

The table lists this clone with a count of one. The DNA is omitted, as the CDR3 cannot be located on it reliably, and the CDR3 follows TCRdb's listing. CDR3 protein: CAWGQGNF. V and J are TRBV30 and TRBJ1-2; the table names TRBD1, a call not compared with the DNA. Both ends counted, the CDR3 spans 8 residues. The V gene's germline CDR1 is GTSNPN and CDR2 SVGIG (reference sequence).

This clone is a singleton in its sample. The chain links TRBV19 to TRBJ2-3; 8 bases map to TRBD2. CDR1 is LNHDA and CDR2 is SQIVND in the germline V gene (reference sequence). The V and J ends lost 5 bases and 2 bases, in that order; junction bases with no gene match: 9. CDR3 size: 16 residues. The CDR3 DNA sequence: TGTGCCAGTAGTTCGACCCCAGCGGGAGCCACAGATACGCAGTATTTT. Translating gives CASSSTPAGATDTQYF.

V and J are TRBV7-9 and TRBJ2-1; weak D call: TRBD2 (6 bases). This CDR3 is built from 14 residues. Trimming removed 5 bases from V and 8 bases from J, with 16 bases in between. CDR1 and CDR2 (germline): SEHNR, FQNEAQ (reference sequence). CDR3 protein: CASSEGLGFDEQFF. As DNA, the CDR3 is TGTGCCAGCAGCGAGGGACTGGGTTTTGATGAGCAGTTCTTC.

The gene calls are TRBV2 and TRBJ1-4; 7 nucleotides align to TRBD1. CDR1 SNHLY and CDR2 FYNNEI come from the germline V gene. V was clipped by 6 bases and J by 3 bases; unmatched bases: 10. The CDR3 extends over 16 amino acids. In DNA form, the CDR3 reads TGTGCCAGCAGCCGGCGGGACAGCACGGCTAATGAAAAACTGTTTTTT. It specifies CASSRRDSTANEKLFF.

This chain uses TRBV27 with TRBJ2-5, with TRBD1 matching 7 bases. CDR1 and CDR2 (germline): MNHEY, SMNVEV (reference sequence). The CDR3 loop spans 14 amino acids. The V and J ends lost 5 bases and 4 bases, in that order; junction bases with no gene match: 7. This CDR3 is CASSKTGNRETQYF. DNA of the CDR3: TGTGCCAGCAGTAAGACAGGGAATCGAGAGACCCAGTACTTC.

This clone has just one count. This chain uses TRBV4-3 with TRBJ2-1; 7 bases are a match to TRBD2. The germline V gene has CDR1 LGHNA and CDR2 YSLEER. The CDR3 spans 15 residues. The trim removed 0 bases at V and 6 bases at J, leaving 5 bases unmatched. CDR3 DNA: TGCGCCAGCAGCCAAGAATCACTAGCGCGCAATGAGCAGTTCTTC. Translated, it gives CASSQESLARNEQFF.

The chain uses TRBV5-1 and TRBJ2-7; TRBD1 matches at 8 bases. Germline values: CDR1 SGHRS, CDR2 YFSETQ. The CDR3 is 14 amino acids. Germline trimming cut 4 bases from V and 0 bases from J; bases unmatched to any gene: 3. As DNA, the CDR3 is TGCGCCAGCAGCCCCGGGACAGGCTCCTACGAGCAGTACTTC. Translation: CASSPGTGSYEQYF.

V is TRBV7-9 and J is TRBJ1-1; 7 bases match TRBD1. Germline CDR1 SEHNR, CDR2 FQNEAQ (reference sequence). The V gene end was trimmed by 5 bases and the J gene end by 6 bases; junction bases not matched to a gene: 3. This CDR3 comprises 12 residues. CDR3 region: CASSDRVSEAFF. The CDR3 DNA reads TGTGCCAGCAGCGACAGGGTTTCTGAAGCTTTCTTT.

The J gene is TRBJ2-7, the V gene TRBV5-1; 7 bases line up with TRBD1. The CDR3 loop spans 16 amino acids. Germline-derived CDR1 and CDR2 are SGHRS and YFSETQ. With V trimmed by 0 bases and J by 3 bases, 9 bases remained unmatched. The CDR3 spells CASSLALEGGYYEQYF. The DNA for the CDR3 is TGCGCCAGCAGCTTGGCCTTAGAAGGGGGCTACTACGAGCAGTACTTC.

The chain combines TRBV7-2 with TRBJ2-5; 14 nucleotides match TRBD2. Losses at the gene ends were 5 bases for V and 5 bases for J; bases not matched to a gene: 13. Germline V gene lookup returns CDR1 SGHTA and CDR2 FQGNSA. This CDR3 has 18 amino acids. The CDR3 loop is CASSQRLAGGPGVETQYF. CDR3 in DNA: TGTGCCAGCAGCCAAAGACTAGCGGGAGGGCCCGGAGTGGAGACCCAGTACTTC.

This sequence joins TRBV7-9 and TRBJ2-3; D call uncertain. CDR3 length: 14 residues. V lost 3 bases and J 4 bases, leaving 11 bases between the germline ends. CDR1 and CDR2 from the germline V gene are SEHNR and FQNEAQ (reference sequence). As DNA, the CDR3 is TGTGCCAGCAGCTTGGTTTCTAGTTCAGATACGCAGTATTTT. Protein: CASSLVSSSDTQYF.

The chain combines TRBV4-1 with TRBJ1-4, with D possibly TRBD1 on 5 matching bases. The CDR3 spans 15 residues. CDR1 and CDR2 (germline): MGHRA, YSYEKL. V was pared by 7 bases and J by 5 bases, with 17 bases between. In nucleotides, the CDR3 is TGCGCCAGCAAAGGGCCGCAGGGTCCGAATGAAAAACTGTTTTTT. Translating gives CASKGPQGPNEKLFF.